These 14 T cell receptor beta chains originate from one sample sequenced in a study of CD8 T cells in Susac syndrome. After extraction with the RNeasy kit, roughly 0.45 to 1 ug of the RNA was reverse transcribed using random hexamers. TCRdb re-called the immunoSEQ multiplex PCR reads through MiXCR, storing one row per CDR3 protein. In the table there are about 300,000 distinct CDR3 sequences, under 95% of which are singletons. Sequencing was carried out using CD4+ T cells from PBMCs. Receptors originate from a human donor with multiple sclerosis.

CDR3 in amino acids: CATLPDRDGGYEQYF. In DNA form, the CDR3 reads TGTGCCACCCTACCGGACAGGGATGGAGGCTACGAGCAGTACTTC. The chain couples TRBV10-3 to TRBJ2-7; 8 nucleotides agree with TRBD1. CDR1 and CDR2 (germline): ENHRY, SYGVKD. V dropped 10 bases and J dropped 3; count of bases not matched to a gene: 14. The CDR3 loop spans 15 amino acids.

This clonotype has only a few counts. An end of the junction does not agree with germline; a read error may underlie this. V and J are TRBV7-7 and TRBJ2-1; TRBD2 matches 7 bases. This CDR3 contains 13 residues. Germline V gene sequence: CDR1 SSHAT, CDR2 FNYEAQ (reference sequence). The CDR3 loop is CASSPGLNNEQFF. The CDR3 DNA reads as TGTGCTAGCAGCCCGGGACTAAACAATGAGCAGTTCTTC.

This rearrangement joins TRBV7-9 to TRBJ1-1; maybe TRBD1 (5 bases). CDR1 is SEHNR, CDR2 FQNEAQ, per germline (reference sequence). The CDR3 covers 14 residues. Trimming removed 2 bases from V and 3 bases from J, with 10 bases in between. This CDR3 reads CASSLPGRYTEAFF. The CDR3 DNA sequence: TGTGCCAGCAGCTTACCGGGACGGTACACTGAAGCTTTCTTT.

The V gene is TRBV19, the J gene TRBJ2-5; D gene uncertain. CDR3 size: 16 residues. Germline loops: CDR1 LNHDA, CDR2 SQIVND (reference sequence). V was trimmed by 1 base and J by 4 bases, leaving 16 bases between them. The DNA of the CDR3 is TGTGCCAGTAGTATAGGCCTCGTCAAAATAGTAGAGACCCAGTACTTC. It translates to CASSIGLVKIVETQYF.

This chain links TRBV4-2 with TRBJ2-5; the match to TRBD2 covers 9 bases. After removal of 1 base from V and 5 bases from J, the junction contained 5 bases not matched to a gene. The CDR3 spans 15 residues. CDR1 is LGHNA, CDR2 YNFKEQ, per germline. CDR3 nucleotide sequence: TGTGCCAGCAGCCAAGTGCGGGGGGGTCGCGAGACCCAGTACTTC. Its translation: CASSQVRGGRETQYF.

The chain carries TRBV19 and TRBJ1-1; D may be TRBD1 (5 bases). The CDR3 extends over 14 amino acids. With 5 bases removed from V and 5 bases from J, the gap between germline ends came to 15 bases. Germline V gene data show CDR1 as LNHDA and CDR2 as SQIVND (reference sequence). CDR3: CASSLTGRVTEAFF. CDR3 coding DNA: TGTGCCAGTAGTCTCACGGGCAGGGTAACTGAAGCTTTCTTT. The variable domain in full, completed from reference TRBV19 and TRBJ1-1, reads DGGITQSPKYLFRKEGQNVTLSCEQNLNHDAMYWYRQDPGQGLRLIYYSQIVNDFQKGDIAEGYSVSREKKESFPLTVTSAQKNPTAFYLCASSLTGRVTEAFFGQGTRLTVV.

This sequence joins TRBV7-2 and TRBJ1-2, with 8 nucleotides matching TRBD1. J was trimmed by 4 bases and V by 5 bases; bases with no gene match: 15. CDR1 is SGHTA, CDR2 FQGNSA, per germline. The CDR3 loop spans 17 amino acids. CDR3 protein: CASSLGQGARNGYGYTF. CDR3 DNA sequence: TGTGCCAGCAGCCTGGGGCAGGGGGCAAGGAACGGCTATGGCTACACCTTC.

Here the CDR3 reads CASAGNYNQPQHF. The CDR3 bases are TGTGCCAGCGCGGGTAATTACAATCAGCCCCAGCATTTT. The chain joins TRBV27 to TRBJ1-5; D uncertain. V lost 8 bases and J 3 bases, leaving 11 bases between the germline ends. There are 13 residues in the CDR3. The germline CDR1 and CDR2 sequences are MNHEY and SMNVEV (reference sequence).

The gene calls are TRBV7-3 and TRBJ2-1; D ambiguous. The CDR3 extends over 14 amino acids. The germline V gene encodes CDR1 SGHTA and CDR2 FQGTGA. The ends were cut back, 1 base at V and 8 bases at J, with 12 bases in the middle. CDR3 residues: CASSLSSGYYEQFF. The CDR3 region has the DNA TGTGCCAGCAGCTTAAGTTCGGGTTACTATGAGCAGTTCTTC.

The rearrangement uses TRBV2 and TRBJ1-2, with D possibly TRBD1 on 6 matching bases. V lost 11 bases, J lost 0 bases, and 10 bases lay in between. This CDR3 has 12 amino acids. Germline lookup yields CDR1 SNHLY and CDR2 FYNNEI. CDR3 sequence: CAGTTANYGYTF. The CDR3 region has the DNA TGTGCCGGGACAACCGCTAACTATGGCTACACCTTC.

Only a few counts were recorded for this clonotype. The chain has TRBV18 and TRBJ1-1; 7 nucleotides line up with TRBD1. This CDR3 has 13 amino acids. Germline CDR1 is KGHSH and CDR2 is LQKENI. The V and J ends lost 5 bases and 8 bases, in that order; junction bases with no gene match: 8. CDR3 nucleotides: TGTGCCAGCTCAAGCGATCTACAGGGGGAAGCTTTCTTT. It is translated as CASSSDLQGEAFF.

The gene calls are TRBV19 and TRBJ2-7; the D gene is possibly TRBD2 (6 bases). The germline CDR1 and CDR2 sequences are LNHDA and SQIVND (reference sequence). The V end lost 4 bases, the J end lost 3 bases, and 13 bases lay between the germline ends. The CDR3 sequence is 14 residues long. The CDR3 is CASSTAGTFYEQYF. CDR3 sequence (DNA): TGTGCCAGTAGTACCGCCGGGACTTTCTACGAGCAGTACTTC.

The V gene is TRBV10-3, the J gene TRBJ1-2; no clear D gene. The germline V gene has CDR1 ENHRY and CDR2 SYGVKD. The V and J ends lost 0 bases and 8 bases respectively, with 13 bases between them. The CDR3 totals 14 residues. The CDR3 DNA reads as TGTGCCATCAGTGAGTCGACAACAGTTGGGGGCTACACCTTC. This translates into CAISESTTVGGYTF.

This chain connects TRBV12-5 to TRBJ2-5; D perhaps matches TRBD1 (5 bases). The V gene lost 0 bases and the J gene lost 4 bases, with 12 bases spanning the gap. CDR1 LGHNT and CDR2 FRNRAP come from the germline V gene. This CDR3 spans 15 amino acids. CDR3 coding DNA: TGTGCTAGTGGTTTGGTAACAACAGGTGCAGAGACCCAGTACTTC. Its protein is CASGLVTTGAETQYF.